The 11 T cell receptor beta chains presented below share a single source sample, sequenced in a study of monozygotic twins with inflammatory bowel disease (dated by TCRdb to 2018 to 2020). Receptors were amplified or captured by 5' RACE. Sequencing took place on an Illumina HiSeq 2500. Each entry corresponds to one CDR3 protein sequence from reads that TCRdb reprocessed, and DNA is not given. The sample's clone listing holds roughly 330,000 distinct CDR3 sequences. The top ten clones comprise around 2% of the sample. Sequencing used blood. The source is a human donor with ulcerative colitis or Crohn's disease, or a healthy co-twin of an affected twin (not recorded which).

The CDR3 region is CASSPKRSVAPGNEQFF. The chain recombines TRBV7-7 with TRBJ2-1; TCRdb names TRBD1, which stays unverified in the absence of DNA. Per germline, CDR1 SSHAT and CDR2 FNYEAQ (reference sequence). CDR3 length: 17 amino acids.

The V gene is TRBV4-1, the J gene TRBJ1-6; TCRdb selects TRBD1, and the lack of DNA leaves this call unchecked. The germline V gene has CDR1 MGHRA and CDR2 YSYEKL. The CDR3 loop spans 17 amino acids. This CDR3 reads CASSQDRGISYNSPLHF.

V gene TRBV7-8 combines with J gene TRBJ2-2. The CDR3 is made up of 15 amino acids. Germline values: CDR1 SGHVS, CDR2 FQNEAQ. Here the CDR3 reads CASSQRRLNTGELFF.

This chain uses TRBV5-4 with TRBJ2-1. CDR1 and CDR2 from the germline V gene are SGHNT and YYREEE (reference sequence). The CDR3 has 13 amino acids. The CDR3: CASSFSRSNEQFF.

The J gene is TRBJ2-3, the V gene TRBV9; TCRdb's D call of TRBD2 is untestable without DNA. Germline-derived CDR1 and CDR2 are SGDLS and YYNGEE. The CDR3 runs to 15 residues. This CDR3 is CASSVGGLGIDTQYF.

The rearrangement links TRBV7-6 to TRBJ2-2; TCRdb proposes TRBD2, but this gene call is untestable without DNA. The CDR3 is made up of 18 amino acids. Germline V gene data show CDR1 as SGHVS and CDR2 as FNYEAQ. The CDR3 reads CASSSTRIAGSNTGELFF.

This chain joins TRBV12-3 or TRBV12-4 and TRBJ1-5; the TCRdb D gene call, TRBD1, has no DNA to confirm it. The CDR3 covers 14 residues. The CDR3 region is CASSLLPGAQPQHF.

The chain carries TRBV19 and TRBJ1-4. Germline V gives CDR1 LNHDA, CDR2 SQIVND (reference sequence). The CDR3 is 17 amino acids. The chain's CDR3 is CASSADRFSETNEKLFF.

The V gene is TRBV7-7, the J gene TRBJ2-3. This CDR3 region has 15 residues. Germline CDR1 is SSHAT and CDR2 is FNYEAQ (reference sequence). This CDR3 is CASSLTSGSSDTQYF. Based on the CDR3 plus reference TRBV7-7 and TRBJ2-3, the full variable domain is GAGVSQSPRYKVTKRGQDVTLRCDPISSHATLYWYQQALGQGPEFLTYFNYEAQPDKSGLPSDRFSAERPEGSISTLTIQRTEQRDSAMYRCASSLTSGSSDTQYFGPGTRLTVL.

This chain links TRBV25-1 with TRBJ2-1. CDR3 length: 11 residues. Germline assignment: CDR1 MGHDK and CDR2 SYGVNS. Here the CDR3 reads CASRLDLEQFF.

The J gene is TRBJ2-1, the V gene TRBV5-1. The CDR3 contains 14 residues. Germline CDR1 SGHRS, CDR2 YFSETQ. The CDR3 sequence: CASSSQGSYNEQFF.